One T cell receptor beta chain is described in this entry. This entry belongs to a study of blood T cell repertoires in COVID-19. At the level of the study: Whether acute or convalescent, the COVID-19 samples came from the United States, Italy and Spain. T cells, B-cell-depleted T cells, or PBMCs provided the cDNA or gDNA that served as material.

Here immunoSEQ multiplex PCR was the method, and the copy in TCRdb shows in-frame clones only, minus some. The profile shows under 250,000 clones, over 75% of them singletons. Trimming cost V 6 bases and J 4 bases, with 7 bases left between them. CDR3 length: 11 residues. Per germline, CDR1 SNHLY and CDR2 FYNNEI. Sequencing was performed on peripheral blood. This clonotype was sampled from a woman older than 75 with acute or convalescent COVID-19. This sequence joins TRBV2 and TRBJ2-7; D remains unclear. This CDR3 reads CASSREYEQYF. CDR3 bases: TGTGCCAGCAGCCGTGAGTACGAGCAGTACTTC. Supplemented by reference TRBV2 and TRBJ2-7, the full variable domain reads EPEVTQTPSHQVTQMGQEVILRCVPISNHLYFYWYRQILGQKVEFLVSFYNNEISEKSEIFDDQFSVERPDGSNFTLKIRSTKLEDSAMYFCASSREYEQYFGPGTRLTVT.